These 5 T cell receptor beta chains were all obtained from the same sample, sequenced in a study of T cells in localized non-small cell lung cancer. The table came from immunoSEQ multiplex PCR; TCRdb's copy has only in-frame clones and leaves some out. The data show over 20,000 clones, with 86% seen just once and 13% to 15% held by the top ten. This specimen was peripheral blood, taken before any cancer treatment. All receptors derive from a female donor at least 60 years old with stage I lung adenocarcinoma.

This clone came up once. The CDR3 DNA reads as TGCGCCAGCAGCCTTCCCACGGGAGATGGTGGCTACACCTTC. This translates into CASSLPTGDGGYTF. This chain joins TRBV5-1 and TRBJ1-2, with D unclear. Germline loops: CDR1 SGHRS, CDR2 YFSETQ. The CDR3 covers 14 residues. The V end lost 4 bases, the J end lost 7 bases, and 17 bases lay between the germline ends.

The chain couples TRBV30 to TRBJ2-2; tentative D call: TRBD2 (5 bases). Germline V gene sequence: CDR1 GTSNPN, CDR2 SVGIG (reference sequence). This CDR3 contains 11 residues. For the CDR3, the DNA is TGTGCTTCGGGATTCACCGGGGAGCTGTTTTTT. Translating gives CASGFTGELFF.

This chain joins TRBV5-1 and TRBJ1-1, with D possibly being TRBD1 (5 bases). Germline-derived CDR1 and CDR2 are SGHRS and YFSETQ. The CDR3 is 14 amino acids. The ends were cut back, 7 bases at V and 4 bases at J, with 17 bases in the middle. The CDR3 nucleotides read TGCGCCAGCTCAGTAGGAGCAGGGCTCACTGAAGCTTTCTTT. Residues: CASSVGAGLTEAFF.

This chain connects TRBV5-1 to TRBJ1-2; 12 bases match TRBD1. Looked up from germline, CDR1 is SGHRS and CDR2 is YFSETQ. The trim removed 5 bases at V and 4 bases at J, leaving 6 bases unmatched. The CDR3 covers 15 residues. CDR3 nucleotide sequence: TGCGCCAGCAGTCCGGGACAGGGGGCAAGCTATGGCTACACCTTC. Protein: CASSPGQGASYGYTF.

CDR3 region: CASSSPTGARTDTQYF. CDR3 coding DNA: TGTGCCAGCAGCAGCCCCACCGGGGCCCGCACAGATACGCAGTATTTT. This rearrangement joins TRBV5-4 to TRBJ2-3; TRBD1 or TRBD2 may be the D gene (5 bases each). Germline CDR1 and CDR2: SGHNT and YYREEE (reference sequence). The CDR3 has 16 residues. The V and J ends lost 4 bases and 1 base respectively, with 16 bases between them. Full variable domain (remainder filled in from reference TRBV5-4 and TRBJ2-3): ETGVTQSPTHLIKTRGQQVTLRCSSQSGHNTVSWYQQALGQGPQFIFQYYREEENGRGNFPPRFSGLQFPNYSSELNVNALELDDSALYLCASSSPTGARTDTQYFGPGTRLTVL.